This is a list of T cell receptor beta chains from one sample in a study of blood T cell repertoires in COVID-19. Using immunoSEQ multiplex PCR, the repertoire was profiled, and TCRdb retains in-frame clones only, with some absent. This table holds some 530,000 clones, about 85% found once. What was sequenced was PBMCs or T cells enriched from blood (not recorded which). The receptors were gathered from a woman aged 55-69 years who had recovered from COVID-19. Each CDR3 is given with its conserved first and last residue. D genes are given only for firm matches. The size entry is marked missing in some rows and otherwise reads once, few, many or a size class.

v_gene	abundance	d_gene	len	j_gene	CDR3nt	CDR3aa
TRBV30	-	-	15	TRBJ2-2	TGTGCCTGGAGTGCCTTCCAGGGTTACACCGGGGAGCTGTTTTTT	CAWSAFQGYTGELFF
TRBV6-5	-	TRBD2	14	TRBJ2-1	TGTGCCAGCAGGACTAGCGGGGGTAAAGTTGAGCAGTTCTTC	CASRTSGGKVEQFF
TRBV7-2	few	-	13	TRBJ1-6	TGTGCCAGCAGCTCCCGCGGGGAATCACCCCTCCACTTT	CASSSRGESPLHF
TRBV30	-	-	15	TRBJ1-6	TGTGCCTGGAGAGGCGAGGGATCCTATAATTCACCCCTCCACTTT	CAWRGEGSYNSPLHF
TRBV7-9	few	-	16	TRBJ1-6	TGTGCCAGCAGCTTAGCGGGCGTCCCGCGTAATTCACCCCTCCACTTT	CASSLAGVPRNSPLHF
TRBV20-1	once	-	12	TRBJ1-2	TGCAGTGCTAGTACAGGCAACTATGGCTACACCTTC	CSASTGNYGYTF
TRBV28	-	-	14	TRBJ1-5	TGTGCCAGCACCCTGGGGGGGTTAGGGCAGCCCCAGCATTTT	CASTLGGLGQPQHF
TRBV24-1	-	-	16	TRBJ1-2	TGTGCCACCAGTGATTCGCGGGGGAGGGAGGGCTATGGCTACACCTTC	CATSDSRGREGYGYTF
TRBV7-8	once	TRBD1	14	TRBJ2-7	TGTGCCAGCAGCTTGGGACAGGGGACCTACGAGCAGTACTTC	CASSLGQGTYEQYF
TRBV24-1	-	TRBD1	15	TRBJ2-5	TGTGCCACCAGTGATTTGGGGACAGGTGGGGAGACCCAGTACTTC	CATSDLGTGGETQYF
TRBV19	-	TRBD1	19	TRBJ1-5	TGTGCCAGTAGTATGAGGAGGACAGGGGAGAGGAGGCAAAGTCAGCCCCAGCATTTT	CASSMRRTGERRQSQPQHF
TRBV5-6	-	-	15	TRBJ1-4	TGTGCCAGCAGCTTACCTCCGGGGATTAATGAAAAACTGTTTTTT	CASSLPPGINEKLFF
TRBV7-9	-	-	17	TRBJ1-3	TGTGCCAGCAGCTTAGATCGCCTGATCTATTCTGGAAACACCATATATTTT	CASSLDRLIYSGNTIYF
TRBV19	-	-	15	TRBJ2-5	TGTGCCAGTAGTGCGACGGGACTTGGCGGAGAGACCCAGTACTTC	CASSATGLGGETQYF
TRBV29-1	-	TRBD1	12	TRBJ2-3	TGCAGCGTCTTGGGACAGACAGATACGCAGTATTTT	CSVLGQTDTQYF
TRBV2	once	TRBD1	13	TRBJ2-4	TGTGCCAGCAGTGAAGGGACAGGGAACATTCAGTACTTC	CASSEGTGNIQYF
TRBV6-5	-	-	13	TRBJ1-3	TGTGCCAGCAGCATAGCCTCTGGAAACACCATATATTTT	CASSIASGNTIYF
TRBV11-3	-	-	12	TRBJ1-2	TGTGCCAGCAGCGGGGGGAACTATGGCTACACCTTC	CASSGGNYGYTF
TRBV6-1	-	TRBD2	17	TRBJ2-1	TGTGCCAGCAGTGCCCCCCGGCTAGCGGGGTCAAGGAATGAGCAGTTCTTC	CASSAPRLAGSRNEQFF